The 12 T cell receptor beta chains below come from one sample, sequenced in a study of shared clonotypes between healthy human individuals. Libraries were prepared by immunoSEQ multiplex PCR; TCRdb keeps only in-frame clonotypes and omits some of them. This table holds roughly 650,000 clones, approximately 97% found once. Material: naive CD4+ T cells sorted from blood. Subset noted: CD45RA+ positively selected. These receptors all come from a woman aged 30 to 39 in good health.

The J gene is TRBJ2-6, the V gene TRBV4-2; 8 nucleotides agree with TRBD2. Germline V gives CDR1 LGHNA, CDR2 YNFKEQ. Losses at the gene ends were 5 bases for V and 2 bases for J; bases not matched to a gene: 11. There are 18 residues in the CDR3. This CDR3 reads CASSSLGTRETGANVLTF. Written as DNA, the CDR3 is TGTGCCAGCAGCTCGTTGGGGACTAGGGAAACTGGGGCCAACGTCCTGACTTTC.

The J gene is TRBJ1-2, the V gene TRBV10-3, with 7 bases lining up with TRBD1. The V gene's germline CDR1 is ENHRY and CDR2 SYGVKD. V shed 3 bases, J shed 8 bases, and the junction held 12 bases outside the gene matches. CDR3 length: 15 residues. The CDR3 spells CAISDMRTGGEGYTF. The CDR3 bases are TGTGCCATCAGTGACATGAGGACAGGCGGAGAAGGCTACACCTTC.

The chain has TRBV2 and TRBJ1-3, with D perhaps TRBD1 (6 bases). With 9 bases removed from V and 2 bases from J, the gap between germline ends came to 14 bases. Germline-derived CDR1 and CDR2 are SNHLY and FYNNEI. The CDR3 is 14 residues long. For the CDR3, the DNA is TGTGCCAGTAAAGGGGGGTCCCCTGGAAACACCATATATTTT. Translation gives CASKGGSPGNTIYF.

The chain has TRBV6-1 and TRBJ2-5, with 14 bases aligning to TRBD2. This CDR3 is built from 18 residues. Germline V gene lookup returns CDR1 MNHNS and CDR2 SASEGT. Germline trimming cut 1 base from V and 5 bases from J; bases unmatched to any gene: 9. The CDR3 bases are TGTGCCAGCAGTGAAGGGAAGGGGACTAGCGGGAGAGGGGAGACCCAGTACTTC. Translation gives CASSEGKGTSGRGETQYF.

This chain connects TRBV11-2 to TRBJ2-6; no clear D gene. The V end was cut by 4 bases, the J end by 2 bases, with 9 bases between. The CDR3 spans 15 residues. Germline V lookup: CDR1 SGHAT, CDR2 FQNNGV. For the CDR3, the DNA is TGTGCCAGCAGCTCCCATCGGGCTGGGGCCAACGTCCTGACTTTC. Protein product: CASSSHRAGANVLTF.

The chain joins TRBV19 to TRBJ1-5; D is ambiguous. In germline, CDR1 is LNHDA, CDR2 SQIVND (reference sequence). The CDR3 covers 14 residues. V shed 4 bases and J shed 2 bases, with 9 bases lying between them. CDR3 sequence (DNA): TGTGCCAGTAGTAATGAAAGGGGCAATCAGCCCCAGCATTTT. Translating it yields CASSNERGNQPQHF.

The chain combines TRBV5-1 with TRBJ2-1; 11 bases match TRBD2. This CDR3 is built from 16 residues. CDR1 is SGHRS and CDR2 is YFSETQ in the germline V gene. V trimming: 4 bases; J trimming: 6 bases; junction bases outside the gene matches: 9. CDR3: CASSPLLAGEGNEQFF. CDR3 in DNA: TGCGCCAGCAGCCCCCTACTAGCGGGAGAGGGCAATGAGCAGTTCTTC.

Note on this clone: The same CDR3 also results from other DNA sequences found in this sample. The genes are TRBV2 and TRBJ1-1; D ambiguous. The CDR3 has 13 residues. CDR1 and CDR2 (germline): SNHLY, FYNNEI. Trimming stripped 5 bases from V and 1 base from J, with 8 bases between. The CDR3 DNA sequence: TGTGCCAGCAGTATGGATAGGAACACTGAAGCTTTCTTT. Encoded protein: CASSMDRNTEAFF.

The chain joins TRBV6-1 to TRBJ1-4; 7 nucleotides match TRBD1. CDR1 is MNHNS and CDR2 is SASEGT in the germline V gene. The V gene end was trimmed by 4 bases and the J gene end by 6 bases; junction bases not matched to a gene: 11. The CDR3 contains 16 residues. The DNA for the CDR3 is TGTGCCAGCAGTGGGGGGACAGAACGTCCACATGAAAAACTGTTTTTT. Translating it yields CASSGGTERPHEKLFF.

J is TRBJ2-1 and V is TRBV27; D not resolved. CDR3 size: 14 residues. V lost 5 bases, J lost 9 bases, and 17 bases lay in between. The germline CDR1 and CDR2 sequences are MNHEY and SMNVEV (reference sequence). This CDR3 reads CASSHERSAIEQFF. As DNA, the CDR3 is TGTGCCAGCAGTCATGAGAGGTCCGCAATTGAGCAGTTCTTC.

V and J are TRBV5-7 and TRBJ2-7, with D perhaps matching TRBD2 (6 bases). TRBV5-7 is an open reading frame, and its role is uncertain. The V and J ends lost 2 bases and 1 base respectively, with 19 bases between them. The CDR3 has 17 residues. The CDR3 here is CASSLGAGEADSYEQYF. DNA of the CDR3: TGTGCCAGCAGCTTAGGGGCTGGGGAGGCCGATTCCTACGAGCAGTACTTC.

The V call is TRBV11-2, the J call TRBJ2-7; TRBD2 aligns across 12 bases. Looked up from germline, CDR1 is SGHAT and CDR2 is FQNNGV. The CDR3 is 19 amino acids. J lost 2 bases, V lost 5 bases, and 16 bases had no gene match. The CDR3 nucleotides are TGTGCCAGCAGCCCCCAGAACTCCGGGACTAGCGGGTTAGCCTACGAGCAGTACTTC. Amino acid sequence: CASSPQNSGTSGLAYEQYF. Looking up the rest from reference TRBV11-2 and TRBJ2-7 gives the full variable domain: EAGVAQSPRYKIIEKRQSVAFWCNPISGHATLYWYQQILGQGPKLLIQFQNNGVVDDSQLPKDRFSAERLKGVDSTLKIQPAKLEDSAVYLCASSPQNSGTSGLAYEQYFGPGTRLTVT.